Listed here is a single T cell receptor (beta chain). Its antigen is not identified. The PCR used 60 Vbeta and 13 Jbeta primers. Libraries were prepared by immunoSEQ multiplex PCR; TCRdb keeps only in-frame clonotypes and omits some of them. The sample consists of some 110,000 clones, around 80% of them appearing once. The data originate from a study of cytomegalovirus exposure and HLA in healthy donors. General study points: Previously analyzed data showed that most TCR beta V segments were productive at a frequency of about 90% or about 30%. TCR beta chains associated with HLA were, in a later analysis, more clonally expanded than equally common others.

Per germline, CDR1 SGHRS and CDR2 YFSETQ. Trimming removed 5 bases from V and 0 bases from J, with 13 bases in between. This CDR3 contains 15 residues. The specimen sequenced was PBMCs. This chain links TRBV5-1 with TRBJ2-3; D is perhaps TRBD1 (6 bases). This receptor was identified in a woman between 18 and 30 years old in good health and CMV-seropositive. CDR3 coding DNA: TGCGCCAGCAGTCAGGGGTCCTCTAGCACAGATACGCAGTATTTT. It translates to CASSQGSSSTDTQYF. The variable domain in full, completed from reference TRBV5-1 and TRBJ2-3, reads KAGVTQTPRYLIKTRGQQVTLSCSPISGHRSVSWYQQTPGQGLQFLFEYFSETQRNKGNFPGRFSGRQFSNSRSEMNVSTLELGDSALYLCASSQGSSSTDTQYFGPGTRLTVL.